This T cell receptor beta chain originates from a study of PD-L1 blockade in urothelial cancer. Study at large: There were a median of around 140,000 T cells in blood samples. Points from the study as a whole: Durable benefit was linked to greater 3-week expansion of tumor-associated blood clones.

Trimming shortened V by 1 base and J by 2 bases, and 14 bases separated the two germline ends. This CDR3 comprises 16 residues. Germline CDR1 and CDR2: SGHRS and YFSETQ. As concerns this clone: Its antigen is undetermined.

The time point here: pretreatment peripheral blood. Disease in patients was locally advanced or metastatic urothelial carcinoma. Per-patient samples, pretreatment and on-treatment, numbered 1 to 8. Method: immunoSEQ multiplex PCR; TCRdb's copy keeps in-frame clones and lacks some. The sample lists 40,000 to 60,000 clones, 70% to 80% seen once, with more than 9% in the top ten. Sequencing used PBMCs, obtained around atezolizumab (anti-PD-L1) treatment. This chain joins TRBV5-1 and TRBJ2-3; D is perhaps TRBD2 (6 bases). The sequence was collected from a man between 70 and 80 years old with urothelial cancer. The CDR3 spells CASSLNAGPNTDTQYF. As DNA, the CDR3 is TGCGCCAGCAGCTTGAACGCGGGACCAAACACAGATACGCAGTATTTT.